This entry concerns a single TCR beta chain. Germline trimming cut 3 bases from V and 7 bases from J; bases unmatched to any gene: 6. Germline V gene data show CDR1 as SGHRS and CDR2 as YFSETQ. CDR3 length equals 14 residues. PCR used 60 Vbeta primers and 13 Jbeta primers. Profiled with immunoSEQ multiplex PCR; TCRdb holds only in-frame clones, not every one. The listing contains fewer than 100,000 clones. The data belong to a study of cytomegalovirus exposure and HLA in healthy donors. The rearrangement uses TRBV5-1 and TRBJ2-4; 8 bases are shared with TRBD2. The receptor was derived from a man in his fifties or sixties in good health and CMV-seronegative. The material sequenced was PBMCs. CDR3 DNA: TGCGCCAGCAGCTCGGGAGGGGATCCGAACATTCAGTACTTC. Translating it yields CASSSGGDPNIQYF.